These 17 T cell receptor beta chains originate from one sample sequenced in a study of blood T cells in healthy people across ages. The authors ran a second PCR of about 6 to 11 cycles using a sample-barcoded 5' primer and a J-beta primer mix. One entry per CDR3 protein, called by TCRdb with MiXCR from the 5' RACE reads. The sample lists roughly 730,000 distinct CDR3 sequences; 56% were seen once. The sample comprised blood. All receptors come from a man aged 35 to 55 in good health.

In this sample, this clonotype turned up a few times. CDR3 amino acids: CASSLSAPRGGETQYF. In nucleotides, the CDR3 is TGTGCCAGCAGCTTATCTGCCCCTCGGGGAGGAGAGACCCAGTACTTC. The chain couples TRBV7-2 to TRBJ2-5, with D possibly matching TRBD2 (6 bases). The CDR3 is 16 residues long. Trimming stripped 2 bases from V and 4 bases from J, with 17 bases between. CDR1 is SGHTA and CDR2 is FQGNSA in the germline V gene. Together with reference TRBV7-2 and TRBJ2-5, the CDR3 gives the full variable domain: GAGVSQSPSNKVTEKGKDVELRCDPISGHTALYWYRQSLGQGLEFLIYFQGNSAPDKSGLPSDRFSAERTGGSVSTLTIQRTQQEDSAVYLCASSLSAPRGGETQYFGPGTRLLVL.

This clonotype was observed many times. The chain is built from TRBV18 and TRBJ2-5; 7 nucleotides line up with TRBD1. From germline, CDR1 is KGHSH and CDR2 LQKENI. V trimming: 8 bases; J trimming: 2 bases; junction bases outside the gene matches: 8. The CDR3 has 14 amino acids. CDR3: CASSPPGQQETQYF. In DNA form, the CDR3 reads TGTGCCAGCAGCCCCCCGGGACAGCAAGAGACCCAGTACTTC.

This chain connects TRBV12-3 or TRBV12-4 to TRBJ1-4, with a tentative D call TRBD1 (6 bases). Trimming stripped 4 bases from V and 8 bases from J, with 20 bases between. The length of the CDR3 is 16 residues. The CDR3 DNA is TGTGCCAGCAGTTCCCTAAGGGGGATATCTGTCGAAAAACTGTTTTTT. It encodes CASSSLRGISVEKLFF.

This clonotype was counted between two and nine times. The chain is built from TRBV15 and TRBJ2-6, with D unresolved. CDR1 is LNHNV and CDR2 is YYDKDF in the germline V gene (reference sequence). The V end lost 7 bases, the J end lost 1 base, and 11 bases lay between the germline ends. The CDR3 sequence is 15 residues long. The DNA of the CDR3 is TGTGCCACCACCCCAGGACGATCTGGGGCCAACGTCCTGACTTTC. Translating gives CATTPGRSGANVLTF. Full variable domain (missing parts from reference TRBV15 and TRBJ2-6): DAMVIQNPRYQVTQFGKPVTLSCSQTLNHNVMYWYQQKSSQAPKLLFHYYDKDFNNEADTPDNFQSRRPNTSFCFLDIRSPGLGDTAMYLCATTPGRSGANVLTFGAGSRLTVL.

The V gene is TRBV7-9, the J gene TRBJ2-1; D is uncertain. V was shortened by 6 bases and J by 5 bases, with 20 bases between the two germline ends. The CDR3 consists of 16 residues. From germline, CDR1 is SEHNR and CDR2 FQNEAQ (reference sequence). The CDR3 sequence is CASRELVSNNNNEQFF. Written as DNA, the CDR3 is TGTGCCAGCAGGGAGCTGGTCTCGAATAATAACAATGAGCAGTTCTTC.

The rearrangement uses TRBV10-3 and TRBJ2-3; 8 bases match TRBD2. The V and J ends lost 4 bases and 3 bases, in that order; junction bases with no gene match: 9. Germline V gives CDR1 ENHRY, CDR2 SYGVKD. CDR3 length: 16 residues. CDR3 sequence reads: CAISGRRREATDTQYF. DNA for the CDR3: TGTGCCATCAGTGGGCGTCGGCGGGAGGCGACAGATACGCAGTATTTT.

The genes are TRBV5-6 and TRBJ2-1; no clear D. Trimming left V 0 bases short and J 9 bases short, with 13 bases between. There are 14 residues in the CDR3. Germline loops: CDR1 SGHDT, CDR2 YYEEEE. The CDR3, as DNA: TGTGCCAGCAGCTTGGGGCCTTCCCGGTCTGAGCAGTTCTTC. Its translation: CASSLGPSRSEQFF.

The CDR3 DNA is TGCGCCAGCAGCACGGGGACTAGCGGGAACACAGATACGCAGTATTTT. Protein product: CASSTGTSGNTDTQYF. The chain employs TRBV5-1 and TRBJ2-3, with 13 positions matching TRBD2. Trimming took 4 bases from V and 2 from J; bases not matched to a gene: 4. Germline assignment: CDR1 SGHRS and CDR2 YFSETQ. The CDR3 extends over 16 amino acids.

This clonotype was seen more than once but under ten times. The chain carries TRBV9 and TRBJ2-4; D tentatively fits TRBD1 or TRBD2 (5 bases each). This CDR3 contains 12 residues. The germline V gene encodes CDR1 SGDLS and CDR2 YYNGEE. V lost 0 bases and J lost 9, with 7 bases in between. The CDR3 spells CASSVGDGIQYF. In DNA form, the CDR3 reads TGTGCCAGCAGCGTAGGGGACGGCATTCAGTACTTC.

The CDR3 DNA is TGTGCCAGCAGGGGAAGCGGGGATCAAAATGAAAAACTGTTTTTT. As protein: CASRGSGDQNEKLFF. V and J are TRBV6-5 and TRBJ1-4; no clear D gene. There are 15 residues in the CDR3. V lost 6 bases, J lost 5 bases, and 16 bases lay in between. Looked up from germline, CDR1 is MNHEY and CDR2 is SVGAGI.

The gene calls are TRBV27 and TRBJ1-6; D call uncertain. Trimming shortened V by 1 base and J by 10 bases, and 8 bases separated the two germline ends. Germline V gene sequence: CDR1 MNHEY, CDR2 SMNVEV (reference sequence). The CDR3 consists of 13 residues. The CDR3 coding sequence is TGTGCCAGCAGTTTATACGAGACCTCACCCCTCCACTTT. Translated, it gives CASSLYETSPLHF.

This clonotype was observed a few times. The V call is TRBV7-8, the J call TRBJ1-5, with 8 bases fitting TRBD1. CDR3 length: 17 residues. V was pared by 5 bases and J by 4 bases, with 13 bases of the junction left unmatched. From germline, CDR1 is SGHVS and CDR2 FQNEAQ. The CDR3 protein is CASSPQTGATLNQPQHF. The CDR3 coding sequence is TGTGCCAGCAGCCCCCAGACAGGGGCGACACTAAATCAGCCCCAGCATTTT. The whole variable domain, remainder taken from reference TRBV7-8 and TRBJ1-5, is GAGVSQSPRYKVAKRGQDVALRCDPISGHVSLFWYQQALGQGPEFLTYFQNEAQLDKSGLPSDRFFAERPEGSVSTLKIQRTQQEDSAVYLCASSPQTGATLNQPQHFGDGTRLSIL.

V and J are TRBV11-2 and TRBJ2-5; D is possibly TRBD1 (6 bases). V lost 4 bases and J 11 bases, leaving 11 bases between the germline ends. The CDR3 is 11 amino acids. CDR1 is SGHAT and CDR2 is FQNNGV in the germline V gene. Here the CDR3 reads CASSYTGQQYF. The DNA of the CDR3 is TGTGCCAGCAGCTATACAGGGCAGCAGTACTTC.

The genes are TRBV20-1 and TRBJ1-5; TRBD1 agrees at 7 bases. Per the germline V gene, CDR1 is DFQATT and CDR2 is SNEGSKA (reference sequence). The length of the CDR3 is 15 residues. V lost 6 bases, J lost 2 bases, and 10 bases stayed unmatched. The DNA for the CDR3 is TGCAGTGCCCGTAGACAGGGCTCGGGCAATCAGCCCCAGCATTTT. It is translated as CSARRQGSGNQPQHF.

This clonotype came up once. The rearrangement uses TRBV15 and TRBJ2-3, with 16 bases fitting TRBD2. CDR3 length: 20 residues. The V gene end was trimmed by 5 bases and the J gene end by 2 bases; junction bases not matched to a gene: 13. Germline-derived CDR1 and CDR2 are LNHNV and YYDKDF (reference sequence). For the CDR3, the DNA is TGTGCCACCAGCGGACCGCCGGGACTAGCGGGGGGGCAACACACAGATACGCAGTATTTT. Translating gives CATSGPPGLAGGQHTDTQYF.

The chain carries TRBV5-6 and TRBJ1-6; D remains ambiguous. This CDR3 has 13 amino acids. The V end was cut by 3 bases, the J end by 8 bases, with 9 bases between. Germline loops: CDR1 SGHDT, CDR2 YYEEEE. The DNA for the CDR3 is TGTGCCAGCAGCTCTGGACGCCATTCACCCCTCCACTTT. The encoded protein is CASSSGRHSPLHF.

The V call is TRBV25-1, the J call TRBJ2-2; TRBD1 is a possible D gene (5 bases). Trimming took off 8 bases at V and 8 bases at J, with 9 bases between the two ends. Germline CDR1 MGHDK, CDR2 SYGVNS. The CDR3 spans 11 residues. CDR3 DNA sequence: TGTGCCAGCGGAGACAGAGGGGAGCTGTTTTTT. Amino acid sequence: CASGDRGELFF. The whole variable domain, remainder taken from reference TRBV25-1 and TRBJ2-2, is EADIYQTPRYLVIGTGKKITLECSQTMGHDKMYWYQQDPGMELHLIHYSYGVNSTEKGDLSSESTVSRIRTEHFPLTLESARPSHTSQYLCASGDRGELFFGEGSRLTVL.